This T cell receptor (beta chain) was sequenced for a study of T cell responses to AZD1222 COVID-19 vaccine. The study, taken as a whole, reports: A mostly white British donor set with more females was recruited, and clonal diversity was possibly underestimated. At baseline, just five to seven AZD1222 recipients tested seropositive. Spike-specific TCR breadth and depth rose after two AZD1222 doses.

As for this clone: The target antigen is unknown.

Pooled together were second doses at about 4 or about 12 weeks. The CDR3 has 15 amino acids. TCRdb keeps only in-frame clones here, not all; method: immunoSEQ multiplex PCR. The profile shows more than 95,000 clones, 75% to 90% of them singletons. The input for sequencing was peripheral blood, taken 28 days after the second AZD1222 dose. The clonotype originates from an adult who received the AZD1222 COVID-19 vaccine. The V gene is TRBV1, the J gene TRBJ1-5; TRBD1, as called in the table, went unchecked against the DNA. TRBV1 is annotated as a pseudogene. In DNA, the CDR3 is TGCACCAGCCCTAGAACCCCAGGGGGCAATCAGCCCCAGCATTTT. This sequence encodes CTSPRTPGGNQPQHF.